This TCR beta chain was found in a study of Graves' ophthalmopathy and Graves' hyperthyroidism. General study findings and limits: Most thyroid-expanded clonotypes exceeding 0.001 frequency were also found in blood.

Worth noting for this clonotype: Its matching antigen is unknown.

Exclusion applied to patients with other autoimmune diseases, uncontrolled infections, pregnancy or lactation. CDR3 length equals 14 residues. V shed 6 bases and J 6 bases; nucleotides not matched to a gene: 9. Amplification of the TCR beta CDR3 regions used RNA transcripts (as template). First-round RT-PCR relied on HTBI primers, and a second-round multiplex PCR came next. TCRdb re-called the multiplex PCR reads through MiXCR, storing one row per CDR3 protein. Among hundreds of thousands of distinct CDR3 sequences listed, 22% were seen once. What was sequenced was peripheral blood. The V gene is TRBV12-3 or TRBV12-4, the J gene TRBJ1-2, with 8 bases aligning to TRBD1. The TCR was taken from a woman aged 18-29 years with stable Graves' hyperthyroidism. Some clones in this sample may be carry-over from other donors' samples. Here the CDR3 DNA reads TGTGCCAGCAGCGAAGGACAGGGTTATAATGGCTACACCTTC. Its protein is CASSEGQGYNGYTF.